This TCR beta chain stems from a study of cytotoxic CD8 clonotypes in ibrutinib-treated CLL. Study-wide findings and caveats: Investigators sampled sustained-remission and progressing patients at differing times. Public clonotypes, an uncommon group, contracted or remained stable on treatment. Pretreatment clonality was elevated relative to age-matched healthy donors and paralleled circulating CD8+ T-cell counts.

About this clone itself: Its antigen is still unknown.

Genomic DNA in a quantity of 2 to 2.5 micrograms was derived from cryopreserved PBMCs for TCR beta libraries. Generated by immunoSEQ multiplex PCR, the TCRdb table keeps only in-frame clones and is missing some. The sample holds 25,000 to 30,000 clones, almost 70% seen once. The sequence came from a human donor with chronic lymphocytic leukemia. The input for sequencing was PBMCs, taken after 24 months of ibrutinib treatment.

The chain's CDR3 is CASSWTGTTGELFF. The DNA for the CDR3 is TGTGCCAGCAGCTGGACAGGGACCACCGGGGAGCTGTTTTTT. This chain connects TRBV27 to TRBJ2-2; 8 bases are shared with TRBD1. Germline CDR1 is MNHEY and CDR2 is SMNVEV (reference sequence). Trimming at V came to 6 bases and at J to 4 bases, leaving 4 bases not matched to a gene. The CDR3 length is 14 residues.